This record looks at one TCR beta chain sequence and its context. No cognate antigen has been identified for it. Base qualities are not provided; no much larger clone lies one nucleotide away. At one collaborating source in Seattle, patients were enrolled during active infection and were followed longitudinally through the course of disease. Whole blood was collected in K2EDTA tubes by collaborating institutions according to the institutions' own protocols. For TCRbeta analysis, collaborators shipped samples in one of three forms: frozen whole blood, isolated PBMCs, or DNA extracted from either of those sample types. The data stem from a study of blood T cell repertoires in COVID-19 (dated by TCRdb to between 2020 and 2021). For context, the study as a whole: Collaborator samples came from the United States, Italy and Spain and covered acute and convalescent phases of COVID-19. Samples came from the ongoing ImmuneRACE study (first 160 participants) plus 1,254 subjects from 6 global collaborators. Where HLA class I and class II types were available, the types were taken from metadata supplied by the sample provider, not from assay-based typing. The repertoires were released in a freely available public database meant as a resource for research on the immune response to SARS-CoV-2. Deeply sampled blood TCRbeta repertoires from subjects exposed to, actively infected with, or recovered from COVID-19 were included in the dataset. Nearly every sample came with metadata listing a de-identified subject ID, COVID-19 status, age in years and sex. The prospective study material was composed of cDNA or gDNA derived from T cells, B-cell-depleted T cells, or PBMCs.

CDR1 and CDR2, looked up from the germline V gene, are MGHRA and YSYEKL. V and J lose 2 bases and 4 bases, and a span of 14 bases separates them. CDR3 length: 15 amino acids, cysteine to phenylalanine. The CDR3 DNA has 45 bases and is translated from base 1. Results and caveats for the whole study, not just this receptor: The amount of clinical and demographic metadata varied by source and participant and was provided uncurated.

TCRbeta CDR3 regions were amplified from genomic DNA by means of the immunoSEQ Assay, a bias-controlled multiplex PCR. Per the original workflow: The number of nucleated cells in each sample was estimated by amplification of reference gene primers within the assay. To quantify the absolute abundance of each unique TCRbeta CDR3 rearrangement, sequence reads were collapsed and filtered. Productive Simpson clonality was computed per sample as the square root of Simpson's diversity index over productive rearrangements. This immuneACCESS table, as held by TCRdb, lists in-frame sequences with V and J called but not all clones. Of the missing ones, under half trace to an unresolved V gene in checked studies; the others have no known cause. The V and J calls and the clone size are those of that table, but D and trimming were determined from the DNA. The table for this sample lists approximately 270,000 clones; 70% to 90% of them were counted only once. The ten largest clones capture 0.75% to 0.95% of the sample.

The chain uses TRBV4-1 and TRBJ1-1; a tentative D call is TRBD1 (6 bases match). The clonotype comes from a human donor with COVID-19, enrolled during active disease. The donor label of this sample is uncertain. The sequenced material came from peripheral blood. The CDR3 sequence is CASSQQATGATEAFF. The nucleotide sequence reads as follows: TGCGCCAGCAGCCAACAAGCGACAGGTGCCACTGAAGCTTTCTTT.